The clone carrying this T cell receptor beta chain has at least ten counts. The antigen is unknown. Hyperthyroidism of Graves' type that showed no ophthalmopathy progression within 18 months was stable. The sample originates from a study of T cells in Graves' hyperthyroidism and ophthalmopathy. The TCR beta CDR3 regions underwent amplification using RNA transcripts as the source. HTBI primers were used for first-round RT-PCR of the TCR CDR3. Via MiXCR, TCRdb re-called the multiplex PCR reads, giving one row per CDR3 protein. In the table there are about 420,000 distinct CDR3 sequences, roughly an eighth of which are singletons. Study findings and constraints: Within blood appeared most thyroid clonotypes that had expanded above 0.001. Ophthalmopathy was distinguished from stable hyperthyroidism by 13 V-J signatures.

The CDR3 is 19 amino acids. V lost 4 bases and J 2 bases, leaving 25 bases between the germline ends. The chain carries TRBV12-3 or TRBV12-4 and TRBJ2-3; D is perhaps TRBD2 (6 bases). The sample consisted of blood. This receptor was obtained from a woman aged 18-30 years with Graves' hyperthyroidism. The chain's CDR3 is CASSSRGKSGLPPTDTQYF. In DNA, the CDR3 is TGTGCCAGCAGTTCCCGCGGCAAAAGCGGGCTCCCCCCCACAGATACGCAGTATTTT.